This T cell receptor beta chain originates from a study of shared clonotypes between healthy human individuals. Study observations and caveats: Researchers sampled only blood; tissue repertoires likely differ.

Comment on this clone: Its specificity is not known.

The donor population consisted of healthy HIV-negative adults with no recent acute infections or vaccinations. Donors comprised only Caucasian adults living in Nashville, Tennessee. Several immunoSEQ plates held equal portions of the genomic DNA taken from each subset. Only in-frame clones appear in the TCRdb table, and some are missing; sequencing was by immunoSEQ multiplex PCR. There are 450,000 to 650,000 clones in the sample; roughly four fifths occur only once, and approximately 12% lies in the top ten. The TCR comes from a woman in her forties in good health. Some clones in this sample may be carry-over from other donors' samples. Specimen: PBMCs.

The CDR3 loop is CASSQEEGINEQFF. CDR3 in DNA: TGCGCCAGCAGCCAAGAAGAGGGTATCAATGAGCAGTTCTTC. The genes are TRBV4-3 and TRBJ2-1, with a possible D match to TRBD2 (5 bases). This CDR3 is 14 amino acids long. Germline assignment: CDR1 LGHNA and CDR2 YSLEER. V lost 0 bases, J lost 6 bases, and 9 bases lay in between.